A selection of T cell receptor beta chains follows, all from one sample in a study of OX40 agonist ivuxolimab in advanced cancers. Data came from immunoSEQ multiplex PCR; TCRdb stores just in-frame clones and leaves some out. The repertoire includes about 80,000 clones, roughly 89% of them detected once, and roughly 13% sits in the top ten. The input for sequencing was CD4+ or CD8+ T cells sorted from blood, taken in a trial of the OX40 agonist ivuxolimab. Receptors originate from an adult with an advanced solid tumor such as melanoma, head and neck, liver or kidney cancer. Both conserved end residues are part of each CDR3. A D gene is named only where the DNA matches it firmly. The size field is filled for only some rows; it gives once, few, many or a size class.

D gene	V gene	clone size	J gene	CDR3 protein	CDR3 DNA
-	TRBV18	-	TRBJ1-1	CASSRLQENTEAFF	TGTGCCAGCTCAAGACTCCAGGAGAACACTGAAGCTTTCTTT
-	TRBV4-2	-	TRBJ1-5	CASSQGLGANQPQHF	TGTGCCAGCAGCCAAGGGTTGGGGGCCAATCAGCCCCAGCATTTT
-	TRBV6-1	-	TRBJ1-1	CASSVWGTEAFF	TGTGCCAGCAGTGTCTGGGGGACCGAAGCTTTCTTT
-	TRBV5-4	-	TRBJ2-7	CASSFESGFTYEQYF	TGTGCCAGCAGCTTCGAATCCGGGTTTACCTACGAGCAGTACTTC
-	TRBV2	-	TRBJ2-1	CARLGMESGGYNEQFF	TGTGCCAGACTGGGGATGGAGAGCGGAGGCTACAATGAGCAGTTCTTC
TRBD2	TRBV11-2	-	TRBJ2-7	CASSANAVAGASSYEQYF	TGTGCCAGCTCCGCGAATGCCGTAGCGGGGGCCAGCTCCTACGAGCAGTACTTC
TRBD1	TRBV7-9	once	TRBJ1-1	CASSPRTGPTNTEAFF	TGTGCCAGCAGCCCCCGGACAGGCCCAACGAACACTGAAGCTTTCTTT
TRBD1	TRBV11-3	-	TRBJ1-1	CASSSADRGEAFF	TGTGCCAGCAGCTCCGCCGACAGGGGGGAGGCTTTCTTT
-	TRBV11-2	-	TRBJ2-1	CASISRYNEQFF	TGTGCCAGCATTTCTCGATACAATGAGCAGTTCTTC
-	TRBV28	-	TRBJ2-3	CASSPGGGIDTQYF	TGTGCCAGCAGTCCAGGGGGAGGTATAGATACGCAGTATTTT
-	TRBV7-9	-	TRBJ2-1	CASSLLQGPNEQFF	TGTGCCAGCAGCTTACTGCAGGGCCCCAATGAGCAGTTCTTC
-	TRBV7-3	-	TRBJ2-1	CASSLSQGENEQFF	TGTGCCAGCAGCTTATCGCAGGGCGAAAATGAGCAGTTCTTC
TRBD1	TRBV6-1	many	TRBJ2-7	CASSELAGGVDEQYF	TGTGCCAGCAGTGAATTGGCAGGGGGAGTAGACGAGCAGTACTTC
-	TRBV21-1	-	TRBJ2-2	CASSKAGGQNTGELFF	TGTGCCAGCAGCAAAGCGGGGGGCCAGAACACCGGGGAGCTGTTTTTT
-	TRBV29-1	-	TRBJ2-7	CSVLTASYEQYF	TGCAGCGTCTTGACAGCATCCTACGAGCAGTACTTC
-	TRBV21-1	-	TRBJ2-2	CASSKVGTGIINTGELFF	-
-	TRBV9	once	TRBJ1-2	CASSVGGRADLNYGYTF	TGTGCCAGCAGCGTAGGGGGTCGGGCAGACCTTAACTATGGCTACACCTTC
-	TRBV6-1	medium-sized	TRBJ2-5	CASSPSMRETQYF	TGTGCCAGCAGCCCCTCGATGAGGGAGACCCAGTACTTC
-	TRBV19	once	TRBJ1-6	CASSIKAESPLHF	TGTGCCAGTAGTATAAAGGCGGAATCACCCCTCCACTTT
-	TRBV11-3	-	TRBJ2-2	CASSFSSGELFF	TGTGCCAGCAGCTTTTCATCGGGGGAGCTGTTTTTT
TRBD1	TRBV6-5	-	TRBJ2-3	CASSYGTAVQDTQYF	TGTGCCAGCAGCTATGGGACAGCGGTGCAAGATACGCAGTATTTT
-	TRBV9	-	TRBJ2-7	CASSPRGTDYEQYF	TGTGCCAGCAGCCCCCGGGGTACCGACTACGAGCAGTACTTC
-	TRBV27	-	TRBJ1-4	CASSFGGNKGEKLFF	TGTGCCAGCAGTTTTGGGGGAAATAAAGGGGAAAAACTGTTTTTT
-	TRBV28	-	TRBJ1-5	CASLLRGGVDQPQHF	TGTGCCAGCCTCCTAAGGGGTGGAGTAGATCAGCCCCAGCATTTT
TRBD1	TRBV9	-	TRBJ2-1	CASSVDEMWGRGRNEQFF	TGTGCCAGCAGCGTAGACGAGATGTGGGGCAGGGGGCGCAATGAGCAGTTCTTC
TRBD2	TRBV6-4	-	TRBJ2-3	CASSDGPSGSTDTQYF	TGTGCCAGCAGTGACGGCCCTAGCGGGAGCACAGATACGCAGTATTTT
-	TRBV5-4	once	TRBJ2-2	CASSLGPGELFF	TGTGCCAGCAGCTTGGGTCCCGGGGAGCTGTTTTTT
-	TRBV5-8	-	TRBJ2-2	CASSWGTNTGELFF	TGTGCCAGCAGCTGGGGGACTAACACCGGGGAGCTGTTTTTT
-	TRBV7-2	-	TRBJ2-7	CASSLGTVAANEQYF	TGTGCCAGCAGCTTAGGAACAGTCGCGGCAAACGAGCAGTACTTC
TRBD1	TRBV10-3	-	TRBJ2-3	CAISETGDGTDTQYF	TGTGCCATCAGTGAGACAGGGGACGGCACAGATACGCAGTATTTT
TRBD2	TRBV19	-	TRBJ2-3	CASSALGGSGDTQYF	TGTGCCAGTAGTGCCCTGGGGGGGTCTGGAGATACGCAGTATTTT
TRBD2	TRBV10-3	-	TRBJ2-1	CAISGASGRGIHNNEQFF	TGTGCCATCAGTGGGGCTAGCGGGAGGGGAATCCATAACAATGAGCAGTTCTTC
-	TRBV10-2	once	TRBJ2-1	CASSESRGLEYNEQFF	TGCGCCAGCAGTGAGTCTAGGGGACTGGAGTACAATGAGCAGTTCTTC
-	TRBV6-1	few	TRBJ1-5	CASSETANQPQHF	TGTGCCAGCAGTGAAACCGCAAATCAGCCCCAGCATTTT
TRBD2	TRBV4-2	-	TRBJ2-2	CASSQDGLAGRGGTGELFF	TGTGCCAGCAGCCAAGATGGACTAGCCGGGAGAGGGGGCACCGGGGAGCTGTTTTTT
TRBD2	TRBV5-1	-	TRBJ2-1	CASSLALTSGSAVNEQFF	TGCGCCAGCAGCTTGGCCTTAACTAGCGGGAGCGCCGTCAATGAGCAGTTCTTC